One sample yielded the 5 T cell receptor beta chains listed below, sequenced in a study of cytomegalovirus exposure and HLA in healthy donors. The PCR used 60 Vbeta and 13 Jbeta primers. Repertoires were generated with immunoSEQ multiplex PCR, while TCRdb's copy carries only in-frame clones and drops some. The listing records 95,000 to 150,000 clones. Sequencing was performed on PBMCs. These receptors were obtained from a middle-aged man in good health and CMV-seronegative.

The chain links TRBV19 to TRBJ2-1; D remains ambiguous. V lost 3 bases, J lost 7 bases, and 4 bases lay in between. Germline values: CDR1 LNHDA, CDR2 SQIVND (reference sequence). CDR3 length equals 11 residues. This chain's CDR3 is CASSIKNEQFF. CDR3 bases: TGTGCCAGTAGTATTAAAAATGAGCAGTTCTTC.

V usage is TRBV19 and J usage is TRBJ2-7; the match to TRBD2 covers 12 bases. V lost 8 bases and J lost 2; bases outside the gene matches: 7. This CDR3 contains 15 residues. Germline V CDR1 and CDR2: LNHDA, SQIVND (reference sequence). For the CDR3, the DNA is TGTGCCAGTTCTAGAACTAGCGGGGGGACCTACGAGCAGTACTTC. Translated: CASSRTSGGTYEQYF.

The CDR3, as DNA: TGTGCCAGCAGCCCGCGAGTAGCGGGAGCCCGCTCTAAGCAGTACTTC. Translation: CASSPRVAGARSKQYF. The rearrangement joins TRBV5-6 to TRBJ2-7; 9 bases match TRBD2. The CDR3 totals 16 residues. The J segment lost 8 bases and the V segment lost 4 bases, leaving 16 bases of the junction unmatched. Germline CDR1 and CDR2: SGHDT and YYEEEE.

The CDR3 bases are TGTGCCAGCAAAATAGGACAGGGGTACAATGAGCAGTTCTTC. It translates to CASKIGQGYNEQFF. The chain carries TRBV6-1 and TRBJ2-1, with 9 bases lining up with TRBD1. The CDR3 runs to 14 residues. Trimming cost V 7 bases and J 4 bases; bases outside gene matches: 5. Per germline, CDR1 MNHNS and CDR2 SASEGT.

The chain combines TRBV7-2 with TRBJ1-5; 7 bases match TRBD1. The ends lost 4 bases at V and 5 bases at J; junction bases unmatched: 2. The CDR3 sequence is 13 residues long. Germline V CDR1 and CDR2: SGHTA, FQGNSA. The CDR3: CASSYDRDQPQHF. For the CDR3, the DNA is TGTGCCAGCAGCTACGACAGGGATCAGCCCCAGCATTTT.